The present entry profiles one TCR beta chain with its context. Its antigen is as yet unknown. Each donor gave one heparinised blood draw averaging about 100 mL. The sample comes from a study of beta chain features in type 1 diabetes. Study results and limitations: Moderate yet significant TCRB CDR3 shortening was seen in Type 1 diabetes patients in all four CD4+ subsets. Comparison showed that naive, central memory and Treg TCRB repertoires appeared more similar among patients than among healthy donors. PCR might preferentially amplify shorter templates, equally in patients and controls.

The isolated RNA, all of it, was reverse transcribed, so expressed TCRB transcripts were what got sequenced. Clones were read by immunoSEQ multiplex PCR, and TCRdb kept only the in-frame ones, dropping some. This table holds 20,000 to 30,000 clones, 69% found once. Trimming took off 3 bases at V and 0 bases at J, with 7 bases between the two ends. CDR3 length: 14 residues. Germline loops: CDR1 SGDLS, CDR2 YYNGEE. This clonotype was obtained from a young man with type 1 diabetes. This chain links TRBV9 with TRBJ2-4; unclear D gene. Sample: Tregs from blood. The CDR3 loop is CASSDRVAKNIQYF. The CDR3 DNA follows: TGTGCCAGCAGCGATCGGGTAGCCAAAAACATTCAGTACTTC. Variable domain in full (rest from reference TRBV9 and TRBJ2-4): DSGVTQTPKHLITATGQRVTLRCSPRSGDLSVYWYQQSLDQGLQFLIQYYNGEERAKGNILERFSAQQFPDLHSELNLSSLELGDSALYFCASSDRVAKNIQYFGAGTRLSVL.